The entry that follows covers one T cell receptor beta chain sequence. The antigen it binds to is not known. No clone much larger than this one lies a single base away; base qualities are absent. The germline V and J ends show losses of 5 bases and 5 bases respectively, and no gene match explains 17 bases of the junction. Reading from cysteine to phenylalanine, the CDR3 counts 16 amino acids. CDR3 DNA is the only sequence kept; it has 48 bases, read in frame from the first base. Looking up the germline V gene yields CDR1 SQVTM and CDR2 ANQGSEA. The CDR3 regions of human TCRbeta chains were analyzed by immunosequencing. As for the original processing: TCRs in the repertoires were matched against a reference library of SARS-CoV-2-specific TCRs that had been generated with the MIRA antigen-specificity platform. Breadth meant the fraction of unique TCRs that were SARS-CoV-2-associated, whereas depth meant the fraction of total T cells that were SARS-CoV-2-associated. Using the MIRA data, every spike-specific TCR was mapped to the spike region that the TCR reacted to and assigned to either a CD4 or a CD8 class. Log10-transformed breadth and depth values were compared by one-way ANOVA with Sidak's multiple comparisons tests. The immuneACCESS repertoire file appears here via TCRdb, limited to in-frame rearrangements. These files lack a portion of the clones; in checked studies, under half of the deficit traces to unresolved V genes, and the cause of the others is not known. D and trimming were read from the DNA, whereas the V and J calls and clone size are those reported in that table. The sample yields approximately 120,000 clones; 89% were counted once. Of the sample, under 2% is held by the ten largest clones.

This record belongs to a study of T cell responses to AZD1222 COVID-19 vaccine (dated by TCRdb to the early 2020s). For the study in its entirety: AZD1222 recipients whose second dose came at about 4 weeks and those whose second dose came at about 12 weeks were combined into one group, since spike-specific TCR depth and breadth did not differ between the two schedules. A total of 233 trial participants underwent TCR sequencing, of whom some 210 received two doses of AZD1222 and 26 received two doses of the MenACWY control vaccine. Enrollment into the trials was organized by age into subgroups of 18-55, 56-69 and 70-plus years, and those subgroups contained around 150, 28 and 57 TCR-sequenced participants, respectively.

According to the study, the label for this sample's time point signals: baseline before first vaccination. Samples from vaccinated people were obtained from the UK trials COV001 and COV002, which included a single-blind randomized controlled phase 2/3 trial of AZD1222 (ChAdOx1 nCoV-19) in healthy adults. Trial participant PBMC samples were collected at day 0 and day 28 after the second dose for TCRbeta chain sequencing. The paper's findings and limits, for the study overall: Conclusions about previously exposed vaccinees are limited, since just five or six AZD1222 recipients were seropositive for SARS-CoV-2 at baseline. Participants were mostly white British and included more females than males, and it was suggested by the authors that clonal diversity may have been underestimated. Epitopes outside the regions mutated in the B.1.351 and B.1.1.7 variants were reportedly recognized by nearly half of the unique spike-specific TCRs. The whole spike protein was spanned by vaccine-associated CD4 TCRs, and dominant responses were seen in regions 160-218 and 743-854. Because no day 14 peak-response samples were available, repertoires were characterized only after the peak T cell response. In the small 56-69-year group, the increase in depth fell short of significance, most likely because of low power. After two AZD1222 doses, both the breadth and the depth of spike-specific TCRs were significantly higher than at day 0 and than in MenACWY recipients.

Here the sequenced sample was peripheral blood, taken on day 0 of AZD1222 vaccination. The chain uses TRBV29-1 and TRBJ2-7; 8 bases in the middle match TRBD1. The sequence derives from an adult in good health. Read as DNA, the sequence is TGCAGCGTTCACAGCCCAGGGGGCGCCGGGGTCGACGAGCAGTACTTC. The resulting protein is CSVHSPGGAGVDEQYF.